This T cell receptor beta chain was retrieved from a study of PD-L1 blockade in urothelial cancer. At the level of the study: About 85% of the 29 patients were men with bladder-origin urothelial cancer. Each blood sample yielded a median of around 130,000 T cells. The authors examined blood 3 weeks (second dose) and 6 weeks after treatment start. The study, taken as a whole, reports: Pretreatment TCR clonality in blood under the median foretold superior survival.

Time point in this sample: peripheral blood 6 weeks after treatment start. Turning to this clone: Its antigen is as yet unknown.

Here immunoSEQ multiplex PCR was the method, and the copy in TCRdb shows in-frame clones only, minus some. The sample lists some 40,000 clones; 91% were seen once. The germline gives CDR1 LNHNV, CDR2 YYDKDF (reference sequence). The V end was cut by 6 bases, the J end by 9 bases, with 15 bases between. The CDR3 contains 13 residues. Sample: PBMCs, taken around atezolizumab (anti-PD-L1) treatment. The source of this sequence is a man aged 65-85 years with urothelial cancer. The chain has TRBV15 and TRBJ2-1; the D gene is possibly TRBD2 (6 bases). CDR3 residues: CATRKEGWVEQFF. DNA for the CDR3: TGTGCCACCAGGAAGGAGGGCTGGGTTGAGCAGTTCTTC.